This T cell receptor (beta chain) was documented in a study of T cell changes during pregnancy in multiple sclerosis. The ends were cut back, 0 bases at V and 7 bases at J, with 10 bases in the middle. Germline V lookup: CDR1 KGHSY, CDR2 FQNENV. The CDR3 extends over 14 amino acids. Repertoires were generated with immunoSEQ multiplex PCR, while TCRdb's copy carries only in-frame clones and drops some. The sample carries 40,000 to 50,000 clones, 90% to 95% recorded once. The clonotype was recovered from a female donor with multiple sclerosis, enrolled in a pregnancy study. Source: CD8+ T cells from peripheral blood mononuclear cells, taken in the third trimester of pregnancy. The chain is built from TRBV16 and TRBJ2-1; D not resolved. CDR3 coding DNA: TGTGCCAGCAGCCAATCTGCCGGTTGGAATGAGCAGTTCTTC. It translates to CASSQSAGWNEQFF. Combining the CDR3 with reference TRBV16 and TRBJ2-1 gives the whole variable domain GEEVAQTPKHLVRGEGQKAKLYCAPIKGHSYVFWYQQVLKNEFKFLISFQNENVFDETGMPKERFSAKCLPNSPCSLEIQATKLEDSAVYFCASSQSAGWNEQFFGPGTRLTVL.